The 12 T cell receptor beta chains below come from one sample, sequenced in a study of OX40 agonist ivuxolimab in advanced cancers. Libraries were prepared by immunoSEQ multiplex PCR; TCRdb keeps only in-frame clonotypes and omits some of them. The repertoire holds about 79,000 clones, with just over 85% as singletons. The sample in question was CD4+ or CD8+ T cells sorted from blood, obtained in a trial of the OX40 agonist ivuxolimab. The origin of the receptors is an adult with an advanced solid tumor such as melanoma, head and neck, liver or kidney cancer.

The chain recombines TRBV23-1 with TRBJ2-7; TRBD2 agrees at 7 bases. TRBV23-1 belongs to the ORF category, with a function that is uncertain. The CDR3 sequence is 12 residues long. J lost 6 bases, V lost 10 bases, and 9 bases had no gene match. CDR3 DNA: TGCGCCATCGTCCAGCGGGAAGGCGAGCAGTACTTC. Protein product: CAIVQREGEQYF.

This sequence joins TRBV5-1 and TRBJ1-1; D unclear. V shed 4 bases and J shed 3 bases, with 13 bases lying between them. Germline CDR1 and CDR2: SGHRS and YFSETQ. The CDR3 is 14 amino acids. The CDR3 region is CASSLGSLDTEAFF. For the CDR3, the DNA is TGCGCCAGCAGCCTGGGGTCTCTTGACACTGAAGCTTTCTTT.

This chain uses TRBV5-1 with TRBJ2-7; 9 positions match TRBD2. In germline, CDR1 is SGHRS, CDR2 YFSETQ. Trimming removed 0 bases from V and 7 bases from J; junction bases left unmatched: 5. This CDR3 is 14 amino acids long. This CDR3 reads CASSLAGLAREQYF. The DNA for the CDR3 is TGCGCCAGCAGCTTGGCCGGACTAGCGAGAGAGCAGTACTTC.

J is TRBJ2-7 and V is TRBV5-1, with TRBD1 identical over 8 bases. Germline values: CDR1 SGHRS, CDR2 YFSETQ. The CDR3 has 14 amino acids. Losses at the gene ends were 5 bases for V and 2 bases for J; bases not matched to a gene: 6. DNA for the CDR3: TGCGCCAGCAGGGGGGGACAGGAGGCCTACGAGCAGTACTTC. It yields the protein CASRGGQEAYEQYF.

The rearrangement uses TRBV13 and TRBJ2-1, with 7 bases aligning to TRBD2. The length of the CDR3 is 14 residues. J lost 6 bases, V lost 5 bases, and 7 bases had no gene match. Looked up from germline, CDR1 is PRHDT and CDR2 is FYEKMQ (reference sequence). The DNA of the CDR3 is TGTGCCAGCAGCCTTAGCGGGCATTTCAATGAGCAGTTCTTC. The encoded protein is CASSLSGHFNEQFF.

This chain joins TRBV18 and TRBJ2-1, with 10 positions matching TRBD2. The V segment lost 4 bases and the J segment 5 bases; nucleotides outside the gene matches: 5. CDR3 size: 15 residues. CDR1 KGHSH and CDR2 LQKENI come from the germline V gene. CDR3 in amino acids: CASSRGLASDNEQFF. As DNA, the CDR3 is TGTGCCAGCTCACGGGGACTAGCGAGCGACAATGAGCAGTTCTTC.

This chain connects TRBV29-1 to TRBJ1-1; 7 nucleotides agree with TRBD1. Per the germline V gene, CDR1 is SQVTM and CDR2 is ANQGSEA. This CDR3 is built from 13 residues. Trimming took 7 bases from V and 1 from J; bases not matched to a gene: 6. The DNA for the CDR3 is TGCAGCGGATACAGGGGCACGAACACTGAAGCTTTCTTT. The encoded protein is CSGYRGTNTEAFF.

This chain links TRBV19 with TRBJ2-3; 10 nucleotides agree with TRBD1. Per the germline V gene, CDR1 is LNHDA and CDR2 is SQIVND (reference sequence). V gave up 5 bases and J gave up 1 base; unmatched junction bases: 12. This CDR3 is built from 18 residues. In nucleotides, the CDR3 is TGTGCCAGTAGTGGTTTCCCGGGACAGGGGAAGGGCACAGATACGCAGTATTTT. It codes for CASSGFPGQGKGTDTQYF.

This chain connects TRBV6-6 to TRBJ1-1, with 10 nucleotides matching TRBD1. V shed 4 bases, J shed 0 bases, and the junction held 2 bases outside the gene matches. The CDR3 spans 15 residues. Germline V gene sequence: CDR1 MNHNY, CDR2 SVGAGI (reference sequence). The CDR3 loop reads CASSSGQGVNTEAFF. CDR3 bases: TGTGCCAGCAGTTCCGGACAGGGGGTGAACACTGAAGCTTTCTTT.

The rearrangement links TRBV6-5 to TRBJ2-2; D remains unclear. The CDR3 runs to 12 residues. Trimming pared 4 bases from V and 6 bases from J, leaving 6 bases between. In germline, CDR1 is MNHEY, CDR2 SVGAGI. CDR3 nucleotide sequence: TGTGCCAGCAGTTCTGATGCCGGGGAGCTGTTTTTT. Translated: CASSSDAGELFF.

This clone was found once. The chain joins TRBV6-1 to TRBJ1-5; the D is unclear. CDR3 length: 17 amino acids. Deletions cut 3 bases from V and 4 bases from J, with 19 bases between. Germline V CDR1 and CDR2: MNHNS, SASEGT. CDR3 in DNA: TGTGCCAGCAGTGAGGCCCCGGGGAGGGTTGGAAATCAGCCCCAGCATTTT. Translation gives CASSEAPGRVGNQPQHF.

The chain uses TRBV18 and TRBJ2-5, with D possibly matching TRBD1 (6 bases). Trimming pared 7 bases from V and 2 bases from J, leaving 11 bases between. This CDR3 region has 13 residues. Germline loops: CDR1 KGHSH, CDR2 LQKENI. Here the CDR3 reads CASFPTGQETQYF. The CDR3 DNA is TGTGCCAGCTTCCCGACAGGACAAGAGACCCAGTACTTC. The variable domain in full, with the rest retrieved from reference TRBV18 and TRBJ2-5, is NAGVMQNPRHLVRRRGQEARLRCSPMKGHSHVYWYRQLPEEGLKFMVYLQKENIIDESGMPKERFSAEFPKEGPSILRIQQVVRGDSAAYFCASFPTGQETQYFGPGTRLLVL.